This TCR beta chain was retrieved from a study of vaccination and CD4 T cells after COVID-19. Study context: Convalescent participants consisted of six males and four females, two being Hispanic. Investigators drew the post-COVID samples a median approximately 100 days after diagnosis, with a range of 35 to 161.

V was pared by 6 bases and J by 6 bases, with 7 bases of the junction left unmatched. CDR1 is SGHVS and CDR2 is FNYEAQ in the germline V gene. This CDR3 region has 15 residues. Treatment here: approximately 11-day PBMC culture with coronavirus spike peptide pools or control peptides (ViraFEST assay). Negative selection enriched CD4+ T cells from cultures at around 9 days. This clonotype was seen only a few times. Antigen unknown. Sequencing of DNA taken from cultured CD4+ T cells relied on the Oncomine TCR Beta short-read assay. TCRdb re-called the PCR reads through MiXCR, storing one row per CDR3 protein. The sample lists 15,000 to 25,000 distinct CDR3 sequences; around 40% were seen once.

The sequence derives from a human donor who received a COVID-19 vaccine. The sample here was CD4+ T cells from blood, cultured in vitro, taken before SARS-CoV-2 vaccination. The chain has TRBV7-6 and TRBJ2-3; 12 positions match TRBD1. CDR3: CASSQPGQGADTQYF. CDR3 in DNA: TGTGCCAGCAGTCAACCGGGACAGGGGGCCGATACGCAGTATTTT.